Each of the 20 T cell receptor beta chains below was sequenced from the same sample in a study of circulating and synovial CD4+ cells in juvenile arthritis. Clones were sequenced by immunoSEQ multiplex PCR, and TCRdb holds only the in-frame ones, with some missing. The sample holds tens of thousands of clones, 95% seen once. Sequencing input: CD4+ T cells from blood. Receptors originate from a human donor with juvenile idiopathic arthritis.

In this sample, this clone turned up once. Here the CDR3 reads CASSLGQERPGFNYGYTF. For the CDR3, the DNA is TGTGCCAGCAGCTTAGGACAGGAGCGACCGGGATTTAACTATGGCTACACCTTC. The chain recombines TRBV7-9 with TRBJ1-2; possible D gene TRBD1, 6 bases. The CDR3 is 18 residues long. V was trimmed by 1 base and J by 1 base, leaving 19 bases between them. Germline lookup yields CDR1 SEHNR and CDR2 FQNEAQ (reference sequence).

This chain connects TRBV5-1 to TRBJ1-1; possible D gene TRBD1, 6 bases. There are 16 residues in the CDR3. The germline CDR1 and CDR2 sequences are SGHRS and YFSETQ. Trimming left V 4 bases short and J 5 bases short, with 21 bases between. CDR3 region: CASSRREQGWNTEAFF. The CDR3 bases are TGCGCCAGCAGCAGACGAGAGCAGGGGTGGAATACTGAAGCTTTCTTT.

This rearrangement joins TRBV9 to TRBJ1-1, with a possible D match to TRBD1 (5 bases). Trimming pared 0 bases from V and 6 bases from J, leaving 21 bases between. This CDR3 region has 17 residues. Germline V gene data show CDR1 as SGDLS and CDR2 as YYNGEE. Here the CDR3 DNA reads TGTGCCAGCAGCGTAGCCCCTCTCGCGGTAACAGGCGCTGAAGCTTTCTTT. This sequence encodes CASSVAPLAVTGAEAFF.

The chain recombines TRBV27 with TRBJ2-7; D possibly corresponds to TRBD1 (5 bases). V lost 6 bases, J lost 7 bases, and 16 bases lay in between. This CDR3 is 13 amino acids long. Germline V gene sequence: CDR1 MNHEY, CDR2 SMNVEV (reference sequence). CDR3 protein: CASSLPQGVEQYF. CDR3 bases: TGTGCCAGCAGCTTACCCCAGGGCGTGGAGCAGTACTTC.

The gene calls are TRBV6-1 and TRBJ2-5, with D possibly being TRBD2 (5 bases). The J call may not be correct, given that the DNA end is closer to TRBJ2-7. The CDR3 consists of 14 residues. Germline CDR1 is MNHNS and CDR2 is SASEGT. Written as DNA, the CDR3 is TGTGCCAGCAGTTCGGACTGGAACCGATACGAGCAGTACTTC. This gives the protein CASSSDWNRYEQYF.

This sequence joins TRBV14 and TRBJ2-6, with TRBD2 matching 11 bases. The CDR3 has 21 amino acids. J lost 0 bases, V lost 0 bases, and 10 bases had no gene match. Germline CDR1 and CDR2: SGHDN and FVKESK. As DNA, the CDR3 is TGTGCCAGCAGCCAAGATCAGGGTCAGACTAGCGGGACCTCTGGGGCCAACGTCCTGACTTTC. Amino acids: CASSQDQGQTSGTSGANVLTF.

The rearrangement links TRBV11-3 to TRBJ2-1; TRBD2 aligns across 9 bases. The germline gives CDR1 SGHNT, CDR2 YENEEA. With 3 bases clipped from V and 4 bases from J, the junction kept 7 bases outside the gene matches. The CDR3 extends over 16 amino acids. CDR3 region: CASSFGGSGGYNEQFF. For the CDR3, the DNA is TGTGCCAGCAGCTTTGGAGGTAGCGGGGGATACAATGAGCAGTTCTTC. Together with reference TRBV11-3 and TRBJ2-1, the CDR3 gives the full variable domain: EAGVVQSPRYKIIEKKQPVAFWCNPISGHNTLYWYLQNLGQGPELLIRYENEEAVDDSQLPKDRFSAERLKGVDSTLKIQPAELGDSAVYLCASSFGGSGGYNEQFFGPGTRLTVL.

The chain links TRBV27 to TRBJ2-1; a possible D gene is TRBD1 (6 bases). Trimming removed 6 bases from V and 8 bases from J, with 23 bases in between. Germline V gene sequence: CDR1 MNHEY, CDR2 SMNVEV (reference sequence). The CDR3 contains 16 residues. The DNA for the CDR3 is TGTGCCAGCAGACGCAAAACCGGGACACCTTTCGATGAGCAGTTCTTC. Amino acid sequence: CASRRKTGTPFDEQFF.

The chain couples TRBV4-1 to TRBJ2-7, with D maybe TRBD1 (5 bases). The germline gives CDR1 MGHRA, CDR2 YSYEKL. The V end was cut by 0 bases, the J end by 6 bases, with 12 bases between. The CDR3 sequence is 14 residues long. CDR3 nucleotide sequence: TGCGCCAGCAGCCAAGATCGCAGGGTTGGCGAGCAGTACTTC. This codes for CASSQDRRVGEQYF.

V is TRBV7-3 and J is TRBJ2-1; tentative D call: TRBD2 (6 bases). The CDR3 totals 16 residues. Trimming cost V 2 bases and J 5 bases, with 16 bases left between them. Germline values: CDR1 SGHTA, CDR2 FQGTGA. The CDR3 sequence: CASSLFSGTINNEQFF. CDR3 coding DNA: TGTGCCAGCAGCTTATTTAGCGGAACTATAAACAATGAGCAGTTCTTC.

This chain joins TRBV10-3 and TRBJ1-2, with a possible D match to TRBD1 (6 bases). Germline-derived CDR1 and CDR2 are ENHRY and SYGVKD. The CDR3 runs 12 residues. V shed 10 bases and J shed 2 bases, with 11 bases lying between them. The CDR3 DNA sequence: TGTGCCACTATGGACAGAAACTATGGCTACACCTTC. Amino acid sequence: CATMDRNYGYTF.

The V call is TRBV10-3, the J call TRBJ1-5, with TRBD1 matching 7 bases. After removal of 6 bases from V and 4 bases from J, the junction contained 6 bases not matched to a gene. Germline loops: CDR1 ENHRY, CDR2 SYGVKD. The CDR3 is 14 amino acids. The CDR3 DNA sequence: TGTGCCATCAGCGAGGGACAGCCGAATCAGCCCCAGCATTTT. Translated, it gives CAISEGQPNQPQHF.

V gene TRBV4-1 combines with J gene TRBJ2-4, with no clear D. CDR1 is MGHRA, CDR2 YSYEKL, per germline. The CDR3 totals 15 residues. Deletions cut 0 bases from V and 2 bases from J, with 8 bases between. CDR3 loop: CASSQDQDTKNIQYF. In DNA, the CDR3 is TGCGCCAGCAGCCAAGATCAGGATACCAAAAACATTCAGTACTTC.

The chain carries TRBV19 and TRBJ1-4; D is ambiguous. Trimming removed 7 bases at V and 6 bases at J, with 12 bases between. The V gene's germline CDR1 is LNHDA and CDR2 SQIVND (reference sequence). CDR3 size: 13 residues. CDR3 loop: CASNGGFDEKLFF. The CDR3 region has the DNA TGTGCCAGTAACGGAGGGTTCGATGAAAAACTGTTTTTT.

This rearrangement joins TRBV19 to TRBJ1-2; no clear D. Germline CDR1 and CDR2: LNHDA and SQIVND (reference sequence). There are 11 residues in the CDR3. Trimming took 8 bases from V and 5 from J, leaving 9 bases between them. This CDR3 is CASRSLYGYTF. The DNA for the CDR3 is TGTGCCAGTCGGTCGTTGTATGGCTACACCTTC.

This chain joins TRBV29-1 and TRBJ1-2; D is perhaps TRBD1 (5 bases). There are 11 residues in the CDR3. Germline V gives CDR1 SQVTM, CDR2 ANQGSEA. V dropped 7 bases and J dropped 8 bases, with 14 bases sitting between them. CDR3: CSDEGVEGYTF. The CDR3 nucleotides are TGCAGCGACGAAGGGGTGGAAGGCTACACCTTC.

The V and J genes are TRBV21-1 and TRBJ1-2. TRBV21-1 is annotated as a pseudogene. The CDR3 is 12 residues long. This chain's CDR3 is CASSAAGGGYTF. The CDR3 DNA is TGTGCCAGCAGCGCCGCCGGGGGTGGCTACACCTTC.

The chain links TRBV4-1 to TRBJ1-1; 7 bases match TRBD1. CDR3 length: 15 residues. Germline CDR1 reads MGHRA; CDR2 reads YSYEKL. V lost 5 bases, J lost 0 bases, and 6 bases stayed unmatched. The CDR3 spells CASSKGGRMNTEAFF. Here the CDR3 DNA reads TGCGCCAGCAGCAAAGGGGGCAGAATGAACACTGAAGCTTTCTTT.

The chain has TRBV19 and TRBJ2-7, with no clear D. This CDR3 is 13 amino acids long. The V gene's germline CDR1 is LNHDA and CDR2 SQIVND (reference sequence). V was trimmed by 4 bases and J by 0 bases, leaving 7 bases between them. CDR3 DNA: TGTGCCAGTAGTACACTTAGCTCCTACGAGCAGTACTTC. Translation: CASSTLSSYEQYF.

CDR3 amino acids: CASSFGQGGTEAFF. CDR3 DNA sequence: TGTGCCAGCAGCTTCGGACAGGGGGGAACTGAAGCTTTCTTT. This rearrangement joins TRBV9 to TRBJ1-1; TRBD1 agrees at 10 bases. The J segment lost 5 bases and the V segment lost 4 bases, leaving 5 bases of the junction unmatched. From germline, CDR1 is SGDLS and CDR2 YYNGEE. This CDR3 is 14 amino acids long.